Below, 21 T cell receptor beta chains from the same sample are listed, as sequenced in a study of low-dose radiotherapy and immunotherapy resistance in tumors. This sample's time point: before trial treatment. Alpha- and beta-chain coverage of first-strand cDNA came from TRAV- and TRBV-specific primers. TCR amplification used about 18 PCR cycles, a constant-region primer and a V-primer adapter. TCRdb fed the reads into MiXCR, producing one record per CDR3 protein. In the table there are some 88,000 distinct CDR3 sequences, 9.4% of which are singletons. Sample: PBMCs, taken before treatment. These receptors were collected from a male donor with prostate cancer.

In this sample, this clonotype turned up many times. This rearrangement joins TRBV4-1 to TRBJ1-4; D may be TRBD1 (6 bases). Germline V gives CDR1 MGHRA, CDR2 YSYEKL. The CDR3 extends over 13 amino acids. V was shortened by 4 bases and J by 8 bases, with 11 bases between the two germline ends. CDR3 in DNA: TGCGCCAGCAGCCGGAAGGACAGCGAAAAACTGTTTTTT. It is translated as CASSRKDSEKLFF.

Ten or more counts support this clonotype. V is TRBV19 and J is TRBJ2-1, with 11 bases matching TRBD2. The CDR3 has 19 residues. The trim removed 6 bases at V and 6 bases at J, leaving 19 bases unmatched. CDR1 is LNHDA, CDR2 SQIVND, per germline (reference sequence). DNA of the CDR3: TGTGCCAGTAGACCTCCCCCGGGGGTAGCGGGAGGGCCGTTCAATGAGCAGTTCTTC. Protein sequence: CASRPPPGVAGGPFNEQFF.

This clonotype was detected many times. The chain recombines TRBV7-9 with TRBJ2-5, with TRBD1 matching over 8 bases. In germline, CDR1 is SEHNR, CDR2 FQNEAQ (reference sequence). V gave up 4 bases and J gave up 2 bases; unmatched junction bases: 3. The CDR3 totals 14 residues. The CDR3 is CASSSDRGQETQYF. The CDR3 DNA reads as TGTGCCAGCAGCTCCGACAGGGGTCAAGAGACCCAGTACTTC.

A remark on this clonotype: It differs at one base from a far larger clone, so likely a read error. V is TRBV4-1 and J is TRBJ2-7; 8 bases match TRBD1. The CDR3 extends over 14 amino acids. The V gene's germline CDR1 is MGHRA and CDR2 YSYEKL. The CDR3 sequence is CASSQRTGSDEQYF. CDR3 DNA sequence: TGTGCCAGCAGCCAAAGGACAGGGAGCGACGAGCAGTACTTC.

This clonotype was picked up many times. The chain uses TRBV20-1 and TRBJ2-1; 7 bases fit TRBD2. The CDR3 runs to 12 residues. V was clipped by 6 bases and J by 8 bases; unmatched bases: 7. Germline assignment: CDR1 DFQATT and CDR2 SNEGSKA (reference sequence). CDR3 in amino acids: CSAKLASDEQFF. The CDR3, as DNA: TGCAGTGCCAAACTAGCGTCAGATGAGCAGTTCTTC.

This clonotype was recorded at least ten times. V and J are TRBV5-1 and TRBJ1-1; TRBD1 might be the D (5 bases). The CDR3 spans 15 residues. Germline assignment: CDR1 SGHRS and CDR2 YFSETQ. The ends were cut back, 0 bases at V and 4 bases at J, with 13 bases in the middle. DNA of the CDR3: TGCGCCAGCAGCTTGGGGGCAGGGACGGTCACTGAAGCTTTCTTT. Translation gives CASSLGAGTVTEAFF. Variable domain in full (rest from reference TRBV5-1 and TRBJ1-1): KAGVTQTPRYLIKTRGQQVTLSCSPISGHRSVSWYQQTPGQGLQFLFEYFSETQRNKGNFPGRFSGRQFSNSRSEMNVSTLELGDSALYLCASSLGAGTVTEAFFGQGTRLTVV.

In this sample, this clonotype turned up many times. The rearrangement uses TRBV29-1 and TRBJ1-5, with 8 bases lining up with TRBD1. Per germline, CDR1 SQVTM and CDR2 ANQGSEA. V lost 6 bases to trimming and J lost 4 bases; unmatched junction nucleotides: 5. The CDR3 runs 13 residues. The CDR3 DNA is TGCAGCGTAGGACAGGGTGGTAATCAGCCCCAGCATTTT. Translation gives CSVGQGGNQPQHF.

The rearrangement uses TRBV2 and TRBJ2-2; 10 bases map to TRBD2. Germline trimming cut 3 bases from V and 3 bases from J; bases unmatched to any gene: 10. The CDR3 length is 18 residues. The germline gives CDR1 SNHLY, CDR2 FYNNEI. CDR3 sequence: CASSDVPSGSFDTGELFF. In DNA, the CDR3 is TGTGCCAGCAGTGATGTGCCTAGCGGGAGTTTCGACACCGGGGAGCTGTTTTTT.

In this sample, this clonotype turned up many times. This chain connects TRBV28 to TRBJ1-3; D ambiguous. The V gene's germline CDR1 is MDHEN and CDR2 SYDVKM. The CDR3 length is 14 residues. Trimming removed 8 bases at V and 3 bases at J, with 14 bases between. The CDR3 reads CASETINGGNTIYF. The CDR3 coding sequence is TGTGCCAGCGAGACTATAAATGGTGGAAACACCATATATTTT.

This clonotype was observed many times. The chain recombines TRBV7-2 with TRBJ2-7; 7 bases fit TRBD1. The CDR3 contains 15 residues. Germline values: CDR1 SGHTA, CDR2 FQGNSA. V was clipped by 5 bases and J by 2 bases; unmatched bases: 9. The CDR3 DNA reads TGTGCCAGCAGCGCAGAGACAGGGCCCACCTACGAGCAGTACTTC. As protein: CASSAETGPTYEQYF.

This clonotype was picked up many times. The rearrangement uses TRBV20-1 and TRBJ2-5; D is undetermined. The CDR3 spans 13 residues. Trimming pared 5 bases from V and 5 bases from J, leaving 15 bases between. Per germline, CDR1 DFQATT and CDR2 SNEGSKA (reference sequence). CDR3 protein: CSASGVWSETQYF. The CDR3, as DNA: TGCAGTGCTTCTGGGGTTTGGTCGGAGACCCAGTACTTC.

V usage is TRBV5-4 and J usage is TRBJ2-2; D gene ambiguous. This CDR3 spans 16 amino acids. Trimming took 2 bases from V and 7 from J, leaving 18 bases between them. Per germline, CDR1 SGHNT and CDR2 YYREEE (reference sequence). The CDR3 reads CASSFGGRRAGGELFF. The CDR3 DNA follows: TGTGCCAGCAGCTTCGGTGGGCGAAGGGCCGGCGGGGAGCTGTTTTTT.

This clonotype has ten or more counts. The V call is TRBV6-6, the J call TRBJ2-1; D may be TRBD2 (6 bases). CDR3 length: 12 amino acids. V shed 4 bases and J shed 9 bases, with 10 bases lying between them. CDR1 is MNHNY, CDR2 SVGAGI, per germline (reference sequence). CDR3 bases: TGTGCCAGCAGTTGGAGGGCAAGTGAGCAGTTCTTC. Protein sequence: CASSWRASEQFF.

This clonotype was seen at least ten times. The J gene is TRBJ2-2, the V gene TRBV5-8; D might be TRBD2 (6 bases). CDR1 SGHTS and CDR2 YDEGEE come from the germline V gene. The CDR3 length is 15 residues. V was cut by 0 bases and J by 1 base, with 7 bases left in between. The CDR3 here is CASSLGTMNTGELFF. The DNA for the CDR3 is TGTGCCAGCAGCTTGGGGACTATGAACACCGGGGAGCTGTTTTTT. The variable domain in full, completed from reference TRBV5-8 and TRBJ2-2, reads EAGVTQSPTHLIKTRGQQATLRCSPISGHTSVYWYQQALGLGLQFLLWYDEGEERNRGNFPPRFSGRQFPNYSSELNVNALELEDSALYLCASSLGTMNTGELFFGEGSRLTVL.

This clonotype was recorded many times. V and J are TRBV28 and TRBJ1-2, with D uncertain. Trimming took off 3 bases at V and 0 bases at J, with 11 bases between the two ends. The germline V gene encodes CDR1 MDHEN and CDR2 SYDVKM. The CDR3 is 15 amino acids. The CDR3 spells CASSFERLSNYGYTF. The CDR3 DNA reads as TGTGCCAGCAGTTTTGAGAGACTCTCTAACTATGGCTACACCTTC.

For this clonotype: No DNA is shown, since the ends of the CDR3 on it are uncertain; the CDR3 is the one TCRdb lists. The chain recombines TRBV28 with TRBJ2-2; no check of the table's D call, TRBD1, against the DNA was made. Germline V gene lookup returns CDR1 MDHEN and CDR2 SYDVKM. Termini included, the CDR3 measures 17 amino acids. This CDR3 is CASRQTGVTNTGELFFF.

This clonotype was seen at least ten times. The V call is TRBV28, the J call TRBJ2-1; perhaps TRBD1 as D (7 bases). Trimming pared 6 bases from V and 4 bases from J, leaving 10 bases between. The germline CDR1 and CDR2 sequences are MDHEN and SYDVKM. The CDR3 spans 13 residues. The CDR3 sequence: CASSGGQYNEQFF. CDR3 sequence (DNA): TGTGCCAGCAGCGGGGGACAGTACAATGAGCAGTTCTTC.

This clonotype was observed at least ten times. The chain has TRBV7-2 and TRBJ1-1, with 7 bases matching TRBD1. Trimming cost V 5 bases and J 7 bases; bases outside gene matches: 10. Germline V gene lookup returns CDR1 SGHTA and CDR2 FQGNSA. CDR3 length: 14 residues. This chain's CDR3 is CASSRVTGAYEAFF. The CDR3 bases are TGTGCCAGCAGCCGAGTTACAGGGGCGTATGAAGCTTTCTTT. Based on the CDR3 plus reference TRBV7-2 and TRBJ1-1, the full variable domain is GAGVSQSPSNKVTEKGKDVELRCDPISGHTALYWYRQSLGQGLEFLIYFQGNSAPDKSGLPSDRFSAERTGGSVSTLTIQRTQQEDSAVYLCASSRVTGAYEAFFGQGTRLTVV.

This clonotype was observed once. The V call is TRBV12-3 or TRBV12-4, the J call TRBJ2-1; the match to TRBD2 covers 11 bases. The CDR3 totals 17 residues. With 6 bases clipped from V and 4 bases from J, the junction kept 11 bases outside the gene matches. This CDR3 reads CASSRFVVAGGYNEQFF. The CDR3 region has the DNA TGTGCCAGCAGCCGATTCGTGGTAGCGGGAGGGTACAATGAGCAGTTCTTC.

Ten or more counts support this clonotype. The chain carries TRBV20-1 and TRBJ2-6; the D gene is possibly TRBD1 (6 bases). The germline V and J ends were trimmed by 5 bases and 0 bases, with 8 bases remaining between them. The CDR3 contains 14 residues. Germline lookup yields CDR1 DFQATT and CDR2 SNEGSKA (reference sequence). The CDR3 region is CSASDSSGANVLTF. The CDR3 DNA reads TGCAGTGCTTCGGACAGCTCTGGGGCCAACGTCCTGACTTTC.

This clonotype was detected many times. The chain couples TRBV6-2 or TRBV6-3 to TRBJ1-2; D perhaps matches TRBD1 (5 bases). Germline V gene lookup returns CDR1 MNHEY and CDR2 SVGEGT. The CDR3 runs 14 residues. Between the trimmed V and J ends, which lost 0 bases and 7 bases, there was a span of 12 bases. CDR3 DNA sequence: TGTGCCAGCAGTTACTCATACTTGGACACTGGCTACACCTTC. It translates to CASSYSYLDTGYTF.